Detailed here is one T cell receptor (beta chain). Antigen unknown. V lost 3 bases to trimming and J lost 0 bases; unmatched junction nucleotides: 3. The germline CDR1 and CDR2 sequences are LNHDA and SQIVND (reference sequence). CDR3 length equals 15 residues. This entry comes from a study of cytomegalovirus exposure and HLA in healthy donors. Study in general: Drawn from HLA-typed donors, 83 million or so unique TCRs were held in an early data release.

PCR used 60 Vbeta primers and 13 Jbeta primers. The assay was immunoSEQ multiplex PCR, and TCRdb's table has in-frame clones only and misses some. Of tens of thousands of clones listed, roughly 80% were seen once; the top ten hold roughly 3%. Despite likely unrecorded immune exposures, the donors were nominally healthy at the time of sampling. The study's findings and limits: The study recorded over 150 TCR beta chains that were cytomegalovirus-associated.

This chain uses TRBV19 with TRBJ2-3; the match to TRBD2 covers 7 bases. The sample comprised PBMCs. This TCR derives from a woman aged 30 to 39 in good health and CMV-seronegative. CDR3 DNA: TGTGCCAGTAGTATTTTTAGCGGGAGCACAGATACGCAGTATTTT. This encodes CASSIFSGSTDTQYF.